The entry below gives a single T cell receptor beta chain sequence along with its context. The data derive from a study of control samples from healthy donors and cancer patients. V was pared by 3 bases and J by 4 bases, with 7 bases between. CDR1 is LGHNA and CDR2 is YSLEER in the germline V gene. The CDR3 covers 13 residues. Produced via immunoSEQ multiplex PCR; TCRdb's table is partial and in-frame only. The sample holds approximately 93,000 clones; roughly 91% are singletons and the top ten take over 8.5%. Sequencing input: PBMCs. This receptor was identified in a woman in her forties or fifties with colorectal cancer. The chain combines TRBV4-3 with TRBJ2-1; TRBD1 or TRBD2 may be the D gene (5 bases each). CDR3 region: CASSHEGYNEQFF. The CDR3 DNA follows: TGCGCCAGCAGCCACGAGGGGTACAATGAGCAGTTCTTC.